One sample yielded the 25 T cell receptor beta chains listed below, sequenced in a study of T cells in Graves' hyperthyroidism and ophthalmopathy. TCR beta CDR3 region amplification was performed from RNA transcripts. Primed by the HTBI set, a first-round RT-PCR was run on the TCR CDR3. TCRdb itself ran the multiplex PCR reads through MiXCR, one entry per CDR3 protein. Of about 400,000 distinct CDR3 sequences in the sample, around 15% were seen once. Sample: blood. The receptor set was obtained from an older woman with Graves' ophthalmopathy.

This clonotype appeared many times. The gene calls are TRBV30 and TRBJ1-1; maybe TRBD1 (5 bases). The CDR3 consists of 15 residues. Germline-derived CDR1 and CDR2 are GTSNPN and SVGIG (reference sequence). V was shortened by 4 bases and J by 4 bases, with 19 bases between the two germline ends. The chain's CDR3 is CAWTRPQGRGTEAFF. Here the CDR3 DNA reads TGTGCCTGGACCAGACCTCAGGGAAGGGGCACTGAAGCTTTCTTT. The whole variable domain, filled in from reference TRBV30 and TRBJ1-1, reads SQTIHQWPATLVQPVGSPLSLECTVEGTSNPNLYWYRQAAGRGLQLLFYSVGIGQISSEVPQNLSASRPQDRQFILSSKKLLLSDSGFYLCAWTRPQGRGTEAFFGQGTRLTVV.

This clonotype was counted a few times. The rearrangement uses TRBV24-1 and TRBJ2-1; no reliable D call. V was shortened by 3 bases and J by 0 bases, with 8 bases between the two germline ends. Germline V gene data show CDR1 as KGHDR and CDR2 as SFDVKD. The CDR3 covers 15 residues. The CDR3: CATSDDRHSYNEQFF. Written as DNA, the CDR3 is TGTGCCACCAGTGATGACCGCCACTCCTACAATGAGCAGTTCTTC.

This clonotype was seen ten or more times. The CDR3 DNA is TGTGCCAGCAGCTCTACCTCCTCCTACGAGCAGTACTTC. It translates to CASSSTSSYEQYF. The rearrangement joins TRBV12-3 or TRBV12-4 to TRBJ2-7; D is uncertain. The CDR3 extends over 13 amino acids. V was trimmed by 6 bases and J by 0 bases, leaving 9 bases between them.

The chain combines TRBV18 with TRBJ2-7, with 10 bases that match TRBD2. V was pared by 2 bases and J by 2 bases, with 9 bases of the junction left unmatched. Germline V gene sequence: CDR1 KGHSH, CDR2 LQKENI. The CDR3 length is 17 residues. The CDR3, as DNA: TGTGCCAGCTCACCAGGCCTAGCGGGAGAGAAGGCCTACGAGCAGTACTTC. It encodes CASSPGLAGEKAYEQYF.

This chain links TRBV29-1 with TRBJ2-7; 9 bases map to TRBD2. Losses at the gene ends were 7 bases for V and 6 bases for J; bases not matched to a gene: 13. This CDR3 has 14 residues. The germline gives CDR1 SQVTM, CDR2 ANQGSEA. CDR3 amino acids: CSATLAGVRAEQYF. CDR3 in DNA: TGCAGCGCTACGTTAGCGGGAGTCCGGGCCGAGCAGTACTTC.

This clonotype came up many times. The chain couples TRBV12-3 or TRBV12-4 to TRBJ1-2, with D unresolved. Trimming pared 3 bases from V and 7 bases from J, leaving 12 bases between. The CDR3 length is 13 residues. In DNA form, the CDR3 reads TGTGCCAGCAGTTTGGGTATGGCGGTTGGCTACACCTTC. Translating gives CASSLGMAVGYTF.

The sample holds a few counts of this clonotype. The chain combines TRBV15 with TRBJ2-1, with TRBD2 as a possible D gene (6 bases). Deletions cut 0 bases from V and 11 bases from J, with 14 bases between. The germline V gene encodes CDR1 LNHNV and CDR2 YYDKDF (reference sequence). This CDR3 is built from 14 residues. DNA for the CDR3: TGTGCCACCAGCAGAGATGCCCGGGAGACTAAGCAGTTCTTC. This sequence encodes CATSRDARETKQFF.

The table lists this clonotype with many counts. The chain links TRBV12-3 or TRBV12-4 to TRBJ1-5; 7 bases agree with TRBD1. V lost 4 bases to trimming and J lost 1 base; unmatched junction nucleotides: 10. This CDR3 comprises 17 residues. In DNA form, the CDR3 reads TGTGCCAGCAGTTGGACAGGTCTTTCAGGGAGCAATCAGCCCCAGCATTTT. Protein: CASSWTGLSGSNQPQHF.

In this sample, this clonotype turned up a few times. The gene calls are TRBV10-3 and TRBJ2-7, with TRBD2 matching over 8 bases. With V trimmed by 6 bases and J by 4 bases, 2 bases remained unmatched. The CDR3 contains 12 residues. Germline V gives CDR1 ENHRY, CDR2 SYGVKD. CDR3 nucleotide sequence: TGTGCCATCAGGGGACTAGGGTACGAGCAGTACTTC. This codes for CAIRGLGYEQYF.

The chain combines TRBV19 with TRBJ2-7, with TRBD2 as a possible D gene (5 bases). V gave up 11 bases and J gave up 7 bases, with 15 bases separating them. The CDR3 contains 11 residues. Germline-derived CDR1 and CDR2 are LNHDA and SQIVND (reference sequence). CDR3 region: CASEGLGEQYF. The CDR3, as DNA: TGTGCCTCCGAGGGTTTGGGGGAGCAGTACTTC.

This clonotype was counted ten times or more. J is TRBJ1-4 and V is TRBV30; unclear D gene. This CDR3 is built from 14 residues. Germline CDR1 GTSNPN, CDR2 SVGIG (reference sequence). V lost 3 bases to trimming and J lost 5 bases, with 13 bases between them. For the CDR3, the DNA is TGTGCCTGGAGGATCGGGTCCAAAAATGAAAAACTGTTTTTT. Amino acids: CAWRIGSKNEKLFF.

This clonotype was detected once. Just one base apart from a much larger clone, this may be a read error. V gene TRBV10-3 combines with J gene TRBJ2-7; D uncertain. CDR1 and CDR2 (germline): ENHRY, SYGVKD. The CDR3 contains 12 residues. Trimming left V 2 bases short and J 9 bases short, with 11 bases between. The CDR3 loop is CAISEVRTAQYF. In DNA, the CDR3 is TGTGCCATCAGTGAGGTTCGCACCGCGCAGTACTTC.

This clonotype occurred many times. CDR3 bases: TGTGCCAGCCGACTACGTTCTCGAGGGGGCGGCACAGATACGCAGTATTTT. Residues: CASRLRSRGGGTDTQYF. This rearrangement joins TRBV27 to TRBJ2-3; 7 bases agree with TRBD1. The germline gives CDR1 MNHEY, CDR2 SMNVEV (reference sequence). V lost 8 bases to trimming and J lost 1 base; unmatched junction nucleotides: 15. The CDR3 has 17 residues.

This clonotype appeared many times. The CDR3 loop is CASSRLIAESSNQPQHF. The CDR3 nucleotides read TGTGCCAGCAGCCGATTGATAGCTGAGAGCAGCAATCAGCCCCAGCATTTT. This chain connects TRBV12-3 or TRBV12-4 to TRBJ1-5; no reliable D call. The V gene lost 6 bases and the J gene lost 1 base, with 19 bases spanning the gap. The CDR3 spans 17 residues.

This clonotype was counted ten times or more. CDR3 residues: CASSFSGASGTDTQYF. The CDR3 nucleotides are TGTGCCAGCAGCTTTTCGGGGGCTAGCGGCACAGATACGCAGTATTTT. J is TRBJ2-3 and V is TRBV7-3, with D perhaps given as TRBD1 or TRBD2 (6 bases each). Per the germline V gene, CDR1 is SGHTA and CDR2 is FQGTGA. The CDR3 contains 16 residues. Trimming shortened V by 3 bases and J by 1 base, and 14 bases separated the two germline ends.

This clonotype was detected only a few times. The rearrangement uses TRBV10-3 and TRBJ2-4, with 8 positions matching TRBD1. The V and J ends lost 7 bases and 5 bases, in that order; junction bases with no gene match: 7. This CDR3 comprises 14 residues. The germline CDR1 and CDR2 sequences are ENHRY and SYGVKD. DNA for the CDR3: TGTGCCATCAAGAGGGGACAGGATGAAAACATTCAGTACTTC. As protein: CAIKRGQDENIQYF.

This clonotype has at least ten counts. The V call is TRBV7-3, the J call TRBJ2-7; 7 positions agree with TRBD2. This CDR3 has 15 amino acids. J gave up 3 bases and V 1 base, and 6 bases lay outside the gene matches. Per germline, CDR1 SGHTA and CDR2 FQGTGA. CDR3 protein: CASSLNRAGVYEQYF. The CDR3, as DNA: TGTGCCAGCAGCTTAAATAGGGCGGGAGTCTACGAGCAGTACTTC.

The table lists this clonotype with many counts. The V call is TRBV2, the J call TRBJ1-5, with D possibly TRBD1 on 5 matching bases. V was shortened by 7 bases and J by 4 bases, with 11 bases between the two germline ends. This CDR3 is built from 13 residues. Per the germline V gene, CDR1 is SNHLY and CDR2 is FYNNEI. The CDR3 DNA is TGTGCCAGCATCCAGGGACTTAATCAGCCCCAGCATTTT. Its translation: CASIQGLNQPQHF.

This chain joins TRBV19 and TRBJ2-7; the match to TRBD1 covers 8 bases. Germline-derived CDR1 and CDR2 are LNHDA and SQIVND (reference sequence). After removal of 4 bases from V and 0 bases from J, the junction contained 5 bases not matched to a gene. This CDR3 region has 15 residues. The DNA of the CDR3 is TGTGCCAGTAGTACAGGGACAGGATACTCCTACGAGCAGTACTTC. Residues: CASSTGTGYSYEQYF.

This clonotype was picked up many times. The V gene is TRBV20-1, the J gene TRBJ2-3; D remains unclear. V shed 3 bases and J shed 0 bases, with 7 bases lying between them. CDR1 and CDR2 (germline): DFQATT, SNEGSKA (reference sequence). The CDR3 sequence is 13 residues long. The CDR3 spells CSARGPSTDTQYF. The CDR3 nucleotides read TGCAGTGCTAGGGGTCCCAGCACAGATACGCAGTATTTT.

This clonotype was seen only a few times. CDR3 nucleotide sequence: TGCAGTGCTAAGGGTGGTTCACCCCTCCACTTT. Protein: CSAKGGSPLHF. The rearrangement joins TRBV20-1 to TRBJ1-6, with D unresolved. The V and J ends lost 4 bases and 9 bases respectively, with 7 bases between them. Germline V gene sequence: CDR1 DFQATT, CDR2 SNEGSKA (reference sequence). The length of the CDR3 is 11 residues.

This clonotype was recorded many times. The chain combines TRBV7-9 with TRBJ1-1, with TRBD1 identical over 7 bases. Germline V gene lookup returns CDR1 SEHNR and CDR2 FQNEAQ (reference sequence). V shed 5 bases and J 6 bases; nucleotides not matched to a gene: 12. CDR3 length equals 15 residues. The CDR3 bases are TGTGCCAGCAGCCCTTGGCAGGGGGAGGGCCCTGAAGCTTTCTTT. This codes for CASSPWQGEGPEAFF.

This clonotype came up a few times. The rearrangement links TRBV29-1 to TRBJ1-2; 10 bases align to TRBD1. This CDR3 has 13 residues. In germline, CDR1 is SQVTM, CDR2 ANQGSEA. J gave up 4 bases and V 6 bases, and 5 bases lay outside the gene matches. CDR3 nucleotide sequence: TGCAGCGTCGAGGACAGGGGGGCCTATGGCTACACCTTC. Protein product: CSVEDRGAYGYTF.

The chain is built from TRBV6-5 and TRBJ1-1, with D unresolved. CDR3 length: 14 amino acids. V was pared by 4 bases and J by 0 bases, with 9 bases between. Germline CDR1 is MNHEY and CDR2 is SVGAGI. DNA for the CDR3: TGTGCCAGCAGTTCGCGGGCCGTGAACACTGAAGCTTTCTTT. This codes for CASSSRAVNTEAFF.

The rearrangement uses TRBV7-8 and TRBJ2-2; unclear D gene. Germline V gives CDR1 SGHVS, CDR2 FQNEAQ. CDR3 size: 16 residues. Deletions cut 5 bases from V and 7 bases from J, with 20 bases between. The CDR3 region has the DNA TGTGCCAGCAGCCCCCCGTCCCGGAGTGTTGTCGGGGAGCTGTTTTTT. Its translation: CASSPPSRSVVGELFF.